This TCR beta chain was recovered during a study of blood T cells in healthy people across ages. Study overall: Capturing about one barcoded beta molecule per two T cells was achieved by template switching. Broader study findings: Long-lived donors carried more naive CD4+ cells and greater diversity than aged donors.

A sample-barcoded 5' primer and a J-beta primer mix were used in a second PCR of roughly 6 to 12 cycles. Each cDNA molecule was tagged by a template-switch adaptor that had 12 random nucleotides. Each CDR3 protein is one row after TCRdb ran MiXCR on the 5' RACE reads. The sample includes hundreds of thousands of distinct CDR3 sequences, more than 20% of them seen just once. Germline V gene lookup returns CDR1 MNHEY and CDR2 SVGAGI. The CDR3 is 15 amino acids. V lost 7 bases to trimming and J lost 3 bases; unmatched junction nucleotides: 10. At least ten counts were recorded for this clonotype. Its antigen is unknown.

The TCR was taken from a man between 65 and 80 years old in good health. Specimen: blood. The J gene is TRBJ2-5, the V gene TRBV6-5, with 8 bases identical to TRBD1. CDR3 bases: TGTGCCAGCATCGCCACGCGACAGGGGAAAGAGACCCAGTACTTC. Amino acids: CASIATRQGKETQYF.